The clone carrying this T cell receptor (beta chain) was detected only a few times. What it recognizes is unknown. Then a second PCR, running roughly 7 to 11 cycles, was carried out with a sample-barcoded 5' primer and a J-beta primer mix. TCRdb called the 5' RACE reads again in MiXCR, with one record for every CDR3 protein. The repertoire holds almost 800,000 distinct CDR3 sequences, 58% seen once, with over 20% in the top ten. These data are taken from a study of blood T cells in healthy people across ages. Findings and caveats of the study: One million T cells yielded diversity estimates that were considered underestimates. Whereas aged donors had fewer naive CD4+ cells, long-lived donors had more of them and higher diversity.

The CDR3 spans 13 residues. Trimming took 7 bases from V and 4 from J; bases not matched to a gene: 5. From germline, CDR1 is SQVTM and CDR2 ANQGSEA. The gene calls are TRBV29-1 and TRBJ2-7, with 12 positions matching TRBD2. This TCR derives from a man aged 25 to 40 in good health. Input material: blood. CDR3 residues: CSALTSGSYEQYF. The DNA of the CDR3 is TGCAGCGCTTTGACTAGCGGGAGTTACGAGCAGTACTTC.